A selection of T cell receptor beta chains follows, all from one sample in a study of beta chain features in type 1 diabetes. Only in-frame clones appear in the TCRdb table, and some are missing; sequencing was by immunoSEQ multiplex PCR. This table holds 810,000 or so clones, 17% found once. The sequencing sample was made of naive CD4+ T cells from blood. These receptor sequences come from a young woman in good health. Both conserved end residues are part of each CDR3. A D gene is named only where the DNA matches it firmly. Clone size is shown for a subset of rows, as once, few, many or a class of expanded clone.

>-|TRBV6-1|TRBJ1-5|-
TGTGCCAGCAGTGAACTTAAGGGGCAATGGAATCAGCCCCAGCATTTT
CASSELKGQWNQPQHF
>-|TRBV6-5|TRBJ1-2|few
TGTGCCAGCAGTTACTCAACTGGGGAAAATGGCTACACCTTC
CASSYSTGENGYTF
>-|TRBV5-6|TRBJ2-7|-
TGTGCCAGCAGCTTGTCTGGGCACAGCTCCTACGAGCAGTACTTC
CASSLSGHSSYEQYF
>-|TRBV18|TRBJ1-2|few
TGTGCCAGCTCACCGAGCAAAGCTAACTATGGCTACACCTTC
CASSPSKANYGYTF
>-|TRBV6-6|TRBJ2-2|-
TGTGCCAGCTTGCGAGGGTCCGGGGAGCTGTTTTTT
CASLRGSGELFF
>-|TRBV6-5|TRBJ1-5|few
TGTGCCAGCAGTTATTCCGGGCAGCTCAATCAGCCCCAGCATTTT
CASSYSGQLNQPQHF
>-|TRBV6-1|TRBJ2-5|few
TGTGCCAGCAGTGATTTTTGGATACAGTACTTC
CASSDFWIQYF
>TRBD2|TRBV7-2|TRBJ2-3|few
TGTGCCAGCAGCATACAAGGACTAGGTGGCACAGATACGCAGTATTTT
CASSIQGLGGTDTQYF
>-|TRBV5-4|TRBJ2-1|few
TGTGCCAGCAGCTTGGGGGGCAGGACCCGCACCAATGAGCAGTTCTTC
CASSLGGRTRTNEQFF
>-|TRBV29-1|TRBJ2-3|few
TGCAGCGTTGGACAGGCCACGCGGGATACGCAGTATTTT
CSVGQATRDTQYF
>TRBD2|TRBV13|TRBJ2-1|-
TGTGCCAGCAGCTTAGGCTTTACTAGCGGGAGTGTCTACAATGAGCAGTTCTTC
CASSLGFTSGSVYNEQFF
>-|TRBV7-2|TRBJ2-7|few
TGTGCCAGCAGCTTAAATGGGGACTCGCGATCCTACGAGCAGTACTTC
CASSLNGDSRSYEQYF
>-|TRBV6-6|TRBJ2-1|-
TGTGCCAGCAGTTTACCTTCCGGGCCTAATGAGCAGTTCTTC
CASSLPSGPNEQFF
>-|TRBV19|TRBJ1-4|few
TGTGCCAGTAGTCCGACAACTAATGAAAAACTGTTTTTT
CASSPTTNEKLFF
>TRBD1|TRBV2|TRBJ2-1|-
TGTGCCAGCAGTGAAGCGGACAGGGGGGATGAGCAGTTCTTC
CASSEADRGDEQFF
>TRBD1|TRBV11-2|TRBJ2-5|-
TGTGCCAGCAGCTTAGAAGGGACAGGGGGAGAGACCCAGTACTTC
CASSLEGTGGETQYF
>-|TRBV28|TRBJ1-1|few
TGTGCCAGCATGGAGAACACTGAAGCTTTCTTT
CASMENTEAFF